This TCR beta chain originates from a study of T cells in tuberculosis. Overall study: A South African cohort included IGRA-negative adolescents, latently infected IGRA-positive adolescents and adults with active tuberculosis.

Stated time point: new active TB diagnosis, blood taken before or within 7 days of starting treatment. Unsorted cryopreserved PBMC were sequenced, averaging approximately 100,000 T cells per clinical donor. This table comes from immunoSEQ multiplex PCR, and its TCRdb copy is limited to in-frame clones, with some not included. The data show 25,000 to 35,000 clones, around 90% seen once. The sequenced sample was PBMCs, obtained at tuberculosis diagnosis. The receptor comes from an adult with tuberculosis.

CDR3 DNA: TGTGCCAGCAGCCCGCGGACAGGGAAGGTGGCTTACGAGCAGTACTTC. It yields the protein CASSPRTGKVAYEQYF. The chain joins TRBV11-2 to TRBJ2-7; TRBD1 agrees at 8 bases. Trimming removed 5 bases from V and 4 bases from J; junction bases left unmatched: 13. CDR3 length: 16 amino acids. Germline-derived CDR1 and CDR2 are SGHAT and FQNNGV.